What follows are 21 T cell receptor beta chains derived from one specimen sequenced in a study of T cells after yellow fever vaccination. MiXCR, run by TCRdb on the 5' RACE reads, gives a single entry per CDR3 protein. In the table there are around 320,000 distinct CDR3 sequences, about 10% of which are singletons. Sequences were derived from CD4+ T cells sorted from PBMCs, sampled 45 days after the yellow fever booster vaccination. These receptors all stem from a man aged 18 to 29 who received the YFV17D yellow fever vaccine.

The chain joins TRBV4-3 to TRBJ1-4; D unclear. Germline lookup yields CDR1 LGHNA and CDR2 YSLEER. The CDR3 spans 16 residues. V lost 4 bases, J lost 7 bases, and 19 bases lay in between. Written as DNA, the CDR3 is TGCGCCAGCAGCCGTAATAGTGCCTTCACGGGTGAAAAACTGTTTTTT. The encoded protein is CASSRNSAFTGEKLFF.

This clonotype was seen a handful of times. This chain links TRBV30 with TRBJ2-7, with TRBD2 identical over 8 bases. V dropped 0 bases and J dropped 1; count of bases not matched to a gene: 2. The CDR3 runs to 14 residues. Germline CDR1 reads GTSNPN; CDR2 reads SVGIG (reference sequence). CDR3 in DNA: TGTGCCTGGAGTGTGGGCGGGGGGTCCTACGAGCAGTACTTC. Its protein is CAWSVGGGSYEQYF.

Written as DNA, the CDR3 is TGTGCCAGCAGCTTAATCGGTACAGGGATCCTCGTTAGCGGGTCGGGCGAGCAGTACGTC. Protein: CASSLIGTGILVSGSGEQYV. The genes are TRBV5-6 and TRBJ2-7; D might be TRBD2 (7 bases). Germline V lookup: CDR1 SGHDT, CDR2 YYEEEE. The CDR3 is made up of 20 amino acids. V was pared by 2 bases and J by 6 bases, with 33 bases between.

This clonotype has only a few counts. The chain combines TRBV20-1 with TRBJ1-1; 9 positions agree with TRBD1. CDR1 is DFQATT and CDR2 is SNEGSKA in the germline V gene (reference sequence). This CDR3 comprises 16 residues. V was pared by 1 base and J by 5 bases, with 11 bases of the junction left unmatched. CDR3 sequence: CSARVYPGTGKTEAFF. The CDR3 DNA reads as TGCAGTGCTAGAGTCTACCCCGGGACAGGGAAGACTGAAGCTTTCTTT.

The sample holds a few counts of this clonotype. The chain links TRBV5-1 to TRBJ1-2; 11 nucleotides line up with TRBD1. The CDR3 loop spans 14 amino acids. Trimming took 5 bases from V and 4 from J; bases not matched to a gene: 4. Germline V gene sequence: CDR1 SGHRS, CDR2 YFSETQ. CDR3 protein: CASRIGTGGYGYTF. CDR3 in DNA: TGCGCCAGCAGAATTGGGACAGGGGGCTATGGCTACACCTTC.

V and J are TRBV6-2 or TRBV6-3 and TRBJ2-3, with no clear D. Trimming pared 4 bases from V and 6 bases from J, leaving 11 bases between. The CDR3 totals 13 residues. The germline V gene encodes CDR1 MNHEY and CDR2 SVGEGT. CDR3 DNA: TGTGCCAGCAGTTTGCAACAGAGGGATACGCAGTATTTT. Its translation: CASSLQQRDTQYF.

This chain links TRBV4-1 with TRBJ2-7, with 7 bases matching TRBD2. The J segment lost 4 bases and the V segment lost 5 bases, leaving 11 bases of the junction unmatched. The CDR3 is made up of 15 amino acids. Germline loops: CDR1 MGHRA, CDR2 YSYEKL. The CDR3 is CASSFIWEGRYEQYF. CDR3 in DNA: TGCGCCAGCAGCTTCATTTGGGAGGGAAGGTACGAGCAGTACTTC.

The V and J genes are TRBV20-1 and TRBJ1-1; no firm D call. This CDR3 is 13 amino acids long. The germline V and J ends were trimmed by 3 bases and 8 bases, with 16 bases remaining between them. The V gene's germline CDR1 is DFQATT and CDR2 SNEGSKA (reference sequence). CDR3 bases: TGCAGTGCTAGTGACCCCGCTGGCCCGGAAGCTTTCTTT. Its translation is CSASDPAGPEAFF.

Only a few counts were recorded for this clonotype. This chain's CDR3 is CASSPGQGAHSQPQHF. The CDR3, as DNA: TGTGCCAGCAGCCCGGGACAGGGGGCGCATAGTCAGCCCCAGCATTTT. V usage is TRBV7-9 and J usage is TRBJ1-5, with 12 bases matching TRBD1. V was clipped by 5 bases and J by 6 bases; unmatched bases: 8. Germline V gene data show CDR1 as SEHNR and CDR2 as FQNEAQ (reference sequence). There are 16 residues in the CDR3.

This clonotype was seen many times. The V call is TRBV6-5, the J call TRBJ2-3; 7 nucleotides match TRBD1. V lost 6 bases to trimming and J lost 5 bases; unmatched junction nucleotides: 5. Germline CDR1 and CDR2: MNHEY and SVGAGI. The CDR3 runs to 13 residues. The CDR3 DNA sequence: TGTGCCAGCAGACGCCGACAGGGAGATACGCAGTATTTT. Translated: CASRRRQGDTQYF.

In its sample, this clonotype was seen many times. This chain joins TRBV5-1 and TRBJ1-1; D is possibly TRBD1 (5 bases). Germline V gene sequence: CDR1 SGHRS, CDR2 YFSETQ. The V end lost 0 bases, the J end lost 1 base, and 7 bases lay between the germline ends. The CDR3 is 14 amino acids. The CDR3 loop is CASSLDRPNTEAFF. Here the CDR3 DNA reads TGCGCCAGCAGCTTGGACAGGCCGAACACTGAAGCTTTCTTT. The full variable domain, with the rest looked up from reference TRBV5-1 and TRBJ1-1, is KAGVTQTPRYLIKTRGQQVTLSCSPISGHRSVSWYQQTPGQGLQFLFEYFSETQRNKGNFPGRFSGRQFSNSRSEMNVSTLELGDSALYLCASSLDRPNTEAFFGQGTRLTVV.

CDR3: CASSRQGSYQPQHF. The CDR3 region has the DNA TGTGCCAGCAGCAGACAGGGGAGTTATCAGCCCCAGCATTTT. The V call is TRBV28, the J call TRBJ1-5, with 8 bases identical to TRBD1. This CDR3 is 14 amino acids long. Germline V lookup: CDR1 MDHEN, CDR2 SYDVKM. The ends lost 6 bases at V and 5 bases at J; junction bases unmatched: 6.

The chain carries TRBV6-1 and TRBJ2-7; D is unclear. The germline V gene encodes CDR1 MNHNS and CDR2 SASEGT. V lost 7 bases, J lost 5 bases, and 12 bases lay in between. The CDR3 contains 12 residues. The CDR3 DNA sequence: TGTGCCAGCACGGCAGGTCGGGACGAGCAGTACTTC. Translation: CASTAGRDEQYF.

The chain carries TRBV5-1 and TRBJ2-2; 7 bases match TRBD2. The CDR3 spans 14 residues. Germline CDR1 reads SGHRS; CDR2 reads YFSETQ. V lost 0 bases to trimming and J lost 6 bases; unmatched junction nucleotides: 2. The CDR3 region has the DNA TGCGCCAGCAGCTTGGCCGGGGGGTCCGGGGAGCTGTTTTTT. It is translated as CASSLAGGSGELFF.

This clonotype was counted between two and nine times. The chain is built from TRBV20-1 and TRBJ2-3; D remains unclear. Per germline, CDR1 DFQATT and CDR2 SNEGSKA (reference sequence). The CDR3 is made up of 11 amino acids. The V gene lost 4 bases and the J gene lost 6 bases, with 8 bases spanning the gap. In DNA, the CDR3 is TGCAGTGCTACCGCTGCGGATACGCAGTATTTT. It is translated as CSATAADTQYF.

This clonotype turned up a few times. The chain combines TRBV5-6 with TRBJ2-6, with TRBD1 matching over 11 bases. The CDR3 runs to 15 residues. V lost 3 bases to trimming and J lost 7 bases; unmatched junction nucleotides: 3. Germline V gene sequence: CDR1 SGHDT, CDR2 YYEEEE. DNA of the CDR3: TGTGCCAGCAGCTGGGGGACAGGGGGAGCCAACGTCCTGACTTTC. This gives the protein CASSWGTGGANVLTF. Using reference TRBV5-6 and TRBJ2-6 for the parts outside the CDR3, the full variable domain is DAGVTQSPTHLIKTRGQQVTLRCSPKSGHDTVSWYQQALGQGPQFIFQYYEEEERQRGNFPDRFSGHQFPNYSSELNVNALLLGDSALYLCASSWGTGGANVLTFGAGSRLTVL.

J is TRBJ2-2 and V is TRBV7-3, with a tentative D call TRBD1 (5 bases). Trimming removed 1 base at V and 4 bases at J, with 7 bases between. The CDR3 sequence is 14 residues long. Germline CDR1 reads SGHTA; CDR2 reads FQGTGA. The CDR3 nucleotides read TGTGCCAGCAGCTTAATGCAGGGCACCGGGGAGCTGTTTTTT. It encodes CASSLMQGTGELFF. Full variable domain (missing parts from reference TRBV7-3 and TRBJ2-2): GAGVSQTPSNKVTEKGKYVELRCDPISGHTALYWYRQSLGQGPEFLIYFQGTGAADDSGLPNDRFFAVRPEGSVSTLKIQRTERGDSAVYLCASSLMQGTGELFFGEGSRLTVL.

This clonotype was seen at least ten times. V and J are TRBV7-6 and TRBJ2-1; D unclear. CDR3 length equals 13 residues. Trimming cost V 0 bases and J 9 bases, with 9 bases left between them. Germline V gene sequence: CDR1 SGHVS, CDR2 FNYEAQ. The CDR3 here is CASSLAHGAEQFF. The CDR3 DNA follows: TGTGCCAGCAGCTTAGCGCACGGTGCTGAGCAGTTCTTC.

Only a few counts were recorded for this clonotype. The rearrangement links TRBV7-2 to TRBJ1-4; D possibly corresponds to TRBD1 (6 bases). From germline, CDR1 is SGHTA and CDR2 FQGNSA. Trimming pared 0 bases from V and 8 bases from J, leaving 16 bases between. The CDR3 contains 16 residues. The CDR3 is CASSLALGGRGEKLFF. The DNA of the CDR3 is TGTGCCAGCAGCTTAGCGCTAGGGGGAAGAGGAGAAAAACTGTTTTTT.

The chain joins TRBV20-1 to TRBJ2-3, with 8 bases matching TRBD1. Germline V gene data show CDR1 as DFQATT and CDR2 as SNEGSKA (reference sequence). Trimming cost V 1 base and J 2 bases; bases outside gene matches: 5. This CDR3 is 15 amino acids long. CDR3 in DNA: TGCAGTGCTAGAGTCAGGACAGGGCCCACAGATACGCAGTATTTT. The encoded protein is CSARVRTGPTDTQYF.

The rearrangement joins TRBV25-1 to TRBJ1-1; 11 nucleotides align to TRBD1. V gave up 10 bases and J gave up 7 bases; unmatched junction bases: 8. This CDR3 is built from 13 residues. Germline assignment: CDR1 MGHDK and CDR2 SYGVNS. The DNA of the CDR3 is TGTGCCACCTCCGGGACAGGGGGGTTTGAAGCTTTCTTT. This encodes CATSGTGGFEAFF.